The present T cell receptor beta chain was sequenced within a study of T cell repertoires in cytomegalovirus infection. Study-wide context: CMV infection plus the matching HLA type was flagged by public TCR beta signatures.

From the reads, TCRdb called clonotypes with MiXCR, one entry per CDR3 protein. The sample records hundreds of thousands of distinct CDR3 sequences, roughly 24% being singletons. Study-wide points: Identification of carriers of CMV plus the relevant HLA was performed using cumulative public TCR beta family frequency. Ex vivo responses were dominated by HLA-C-restricted CMV-specific TCR beta clonotypes.

About this clonotype itself: What it binds is not known.

The germline V gene has CDR1 ENHRY and CDR2 SYGVKD. V lost 5 bases to trimming and J lost 2 bases; unmatched junction nucleotides: 4. CDR3 length: 14 amino acids. The sequenced sample consisted of CD8+ T cells from PBMCs. The clonotype comes from a human donor in good health (CMV status not recorded). Some clones in this sample may be carry-over from other donors' samples. The V and J genes are TRBV10-3 and TRBJ2-3, with 7 bases that match TRBD2. Written as DNA, the CDR3 is TGTGCCATCAGTCGGACTAGTGACACAGATACGCAGTATTTT. Amino acids: CAISRTSDTDTQYF.